A selection of T cell receptor beta chains follows, all from one sample in a study of CD8 T cells in Susac syndrome. TCRdb fed the immunoSEQ multiplex PCR reads into MiXCR, producing one record per CDR3 protein. The sample yields hundreds of thousands of distinct CDR3 sequences, approximately 90% seen once. The material sequenced was CD8+ T cells from PBMCs. These receptors were obtained from a human donor with multiple sclerosis. Both conserved end residues are part of each CDR3. The order of the fields is clone size, V gene, J gene, D gene, CDR3 DNA, CDR3 protein. A D gene is named only where the DNA matches it firmly. Not all rows give a size; the values are once, few, many and, for expanded clones, a class.

>.|TRBV7-9|TRBJ2-7|TRBD2
TGTGCCAGCAGCTCGGGACTAGGGACCTACGAGCAGTACTTC
CASSSGLGTYEQYF
>.|TRBV5-1|TRBJ2-5|.
TGCGCCAGCAGCTTTGTGACAGGAGGGCGGGAGACCCAGTACTTC
CASSFVTGGRETQYF
>.|TRBV7-9|TRBJ2-5|.
TGTGCCAGCAGCTTTCTCGGGTCCAACCAAGAGACCCAGTACTTC
CASSFLGSNQETQYF
>.|TRBV7-9|TRBJ1-5|TRBD1
TGTGCCAGCAGCCGGGACAGGGGCAACAATCAGCCCCAGCATTTT
CASSRDRGNNQPQHF
>.|TRBV12-5|TRBJ1-1|TRBD1
TGTGCTAGTGGGGGGACAGGTGGCACTGAAGCTTTCTTT
CASGGTGGTEAFF
>.|TRBV30|TRBJ2-7|.
TGTGCCTGGAGTGTAAACCGGGACACGGCCTACGAGCAGTACTTC
CAWSVNRDTAYEQYF
>.|TRBV23-1|TRBJ1-2|.
TGCGCCAGCAGTCCCGGTCAGGGCTACACCTTC
CASSPGQGYTF
>.|TRBV7-8|TRBJ1-2|.
TGTGCCAGCAGCCCCAGTACCGGGACTAACTATGGCTACACCTTC
CASSPSTGTNYGYTF
>.|TRBV21-1|TRBJ2-2|.
TGTGCCACGAACGGAAGGGACAAGAACACCGGGGAGCTGTTTTTT
CATNGRDKNTGELFF
>few|TRBV5-6|TRBJ1-2|.
TGTGCCAGCAGCCTGGGGGGGGGCTACACCTTC
CASSLGGGYTF
>.|TRBV9|TRBJ1-2|.
TGTGCCAGCAGCGTCGGCCGGGAGCCTGGGCCGGGCTACACCTTC
CASSVGREPGPGYTF
>.|TRBV24-1|TRBJ2-2|.
TGTGCCACCTCGGGACCGACGAACACCGGGGAGCTGTTTTTT
CATSGPTNTGELFF
>.|TRBV19|TRBJ2-7|.
TGTGCCAGTAGGATGGCAGGGGACCACGAGCAGTACTTC
CASRMAGDHEQYF
>.|TRBV12-3/TRBV12-4|TRBJ2-1|.
TGTGCCAGCAGTTTAGCGGCCAATGAGCAGTTCTTC
CASSLAANEQFF
>.|TRBV2|TRBJ1-1|.
TGTGCCAGCAGTGATGGGGCGATGAACACTGAAGCTTTCTTT
CASSDGAMNTEAFF
>.|TRBV12-3/TRBV12-4|TRBJ2-5|.
TGTGCCAGCAGTTTAGGGTGGGGGTCCCAAGAGACCCAGTACTTC
CASSLGWGSQETQYF
>.|TRBV2|TRBJ2-7|.
TGTGCCAGCAGTGCAGGAAGGGACTTTAAGATCGAGCAGTACTTC
CASSAGRDFKIEQYF
>.|TRBV7-2|TRBJ2-7|TRBD2
TGTGCCAGCAGCTTAGGCGGGACTAGCGGGTACGAGCAGTACTTC
CASSLGGTSGYEQYF
>.|TRBV5-1|TRBJ1-1|TRBD1
TGCGCCAGCAGCTTGTCTTACAGGGGGCGCGACACTGAAGCTTTCTTT
CASSLSYRGRDTEAFF
>.|TRBV7-9|TRBJ2-7|.
TGTGCCAGCAGCTACCAGGAATCCTACGAGCAGTACTTC
CASSYQESYEQYF
>.|TRBV15|TRBJ2-1|.
TGTGCCACCAGCAGAGATTGGAATGAGCAGTTCTTC
CATSRDWNEQFF
>few|TRBV29-1|TRBJ2-7|.
TGCAGCGTTGAGGGGGTGGCGGGCCCCTCCTACGAGCAGTACTTC
CSVEGVAGPSYEQYF
>.|TRBV12-3/TRBV12-4|TRBJ2-3|TRBD2
TGTGCCAGCATGGGCGGGGGGGCCGGGACAGATACGCAGTATTTT
CASMGGGAGTDTQYF
>.|TRBV6-5|TRBJ1-1|TRBD1
TGTGCCAGCAGTTACTCGGGGCAGGGGGCAACGAACACTGAAGCTTTCTTT
CASSYSGQGATNTEAFF
>.|TRBV6-1|TRBJ2-7|.
TGTGCCAGCAGTGCGGTTGGAGGCAGGGGAAGCTACGAGCAGTACTTC
CASSAVGGRGSYEQYF
>.|TRBV5-6|TRBJ1-5|.
TGTGCCAGCAGCTTGTACAATCAGCCCCAGCATTTT
CASSLYNQPQHF
>.|TRBV24-1|TRBJ2-2|TRBD1
TGTGCCACCAGTGATTTGGGAACAGGGGTTCCCGGGGAGCTGTTTTTT
CATSDLGTGVPGELFF